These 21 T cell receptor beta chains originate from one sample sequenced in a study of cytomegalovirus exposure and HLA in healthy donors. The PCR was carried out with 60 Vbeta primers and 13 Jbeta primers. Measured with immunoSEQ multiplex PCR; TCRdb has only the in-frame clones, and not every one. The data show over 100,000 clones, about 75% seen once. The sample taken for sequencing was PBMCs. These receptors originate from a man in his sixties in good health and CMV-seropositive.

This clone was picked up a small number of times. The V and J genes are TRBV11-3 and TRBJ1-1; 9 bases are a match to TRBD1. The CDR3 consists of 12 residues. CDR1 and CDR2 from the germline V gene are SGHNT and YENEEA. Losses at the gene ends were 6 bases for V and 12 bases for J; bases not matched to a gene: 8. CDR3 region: CASSGQGSKSFF. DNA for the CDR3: TGTGCCAGCAGTGGACAGGGGAGTAAATCTTTCTTT.

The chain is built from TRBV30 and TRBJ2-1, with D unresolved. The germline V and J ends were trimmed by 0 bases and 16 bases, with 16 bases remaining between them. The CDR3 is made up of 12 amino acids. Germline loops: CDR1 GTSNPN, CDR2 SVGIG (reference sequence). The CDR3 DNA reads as TGTGCCTGGAGTGTACTTAACTTGCTCGTTTTCTTC. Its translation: CAWSVLNLLVFF.

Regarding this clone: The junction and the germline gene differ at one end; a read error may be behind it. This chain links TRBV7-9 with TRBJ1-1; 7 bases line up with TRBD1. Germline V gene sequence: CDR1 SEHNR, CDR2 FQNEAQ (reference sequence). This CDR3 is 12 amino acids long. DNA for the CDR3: TGTTCCAGCAGTTCGCGACAGGGTGAAGCTTTCTTT. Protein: CSSSSRQGEAFF.

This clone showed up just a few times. CDR3: CAWSVNREETQYF. CDR3 coding DNA: TGTGCCTGGAGTGTAAACAGGGAAGAGACCCAGTACTTC. The rearrangement links TRBV30 to TRBJ2-5, with D perhaps matching TRBD1 (6 bases). From germline, CDR1 is GTSNPN and CDR2 SVGIG (reference sequence). V lost 0 bases and J 3 bases, leaving 8 bases between the germline ends. The CDR3 extends over 13 amino acids.

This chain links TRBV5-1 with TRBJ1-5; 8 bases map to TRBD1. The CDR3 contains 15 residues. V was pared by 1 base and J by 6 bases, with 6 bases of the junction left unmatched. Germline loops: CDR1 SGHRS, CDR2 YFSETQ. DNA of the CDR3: TGCGCCAGCAGCTTGTCGACAGGGGCGGCTCAGCCCCAGCATTTT. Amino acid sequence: CASSLSTGAAQPQHF.

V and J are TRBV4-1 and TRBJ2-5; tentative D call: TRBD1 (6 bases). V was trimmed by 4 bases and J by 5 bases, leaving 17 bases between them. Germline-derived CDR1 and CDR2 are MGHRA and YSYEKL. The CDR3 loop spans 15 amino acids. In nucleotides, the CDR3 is TGCGCCAGCAGCCGTCAGGACAGTTTAGGCGAGACCCAGTACTTC. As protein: CASSRQDSLGETQYF.

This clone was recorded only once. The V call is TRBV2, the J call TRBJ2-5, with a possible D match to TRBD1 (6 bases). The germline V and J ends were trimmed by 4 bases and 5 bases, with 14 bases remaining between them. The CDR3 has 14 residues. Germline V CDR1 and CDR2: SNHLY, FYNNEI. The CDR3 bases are TGTGCCAGCAGTGTCCAGGGGCGCGGGGAGACCCAGTACTTC. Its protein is CASSVQGRGETQYF.

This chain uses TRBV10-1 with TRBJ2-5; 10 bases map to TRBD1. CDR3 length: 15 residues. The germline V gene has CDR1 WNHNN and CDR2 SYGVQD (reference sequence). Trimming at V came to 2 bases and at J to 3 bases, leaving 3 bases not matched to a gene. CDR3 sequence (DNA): TGCGCCAGCAGTGAGCCTGGGACAGGGGAAGAGACCCAGTACTTC. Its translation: CASSEPGTGEETQYF.

The CDR3 DNA is TGTGCCAGCAGCTCGTCCGGGACTAGCGTTGATACGCAGTATTTT. This gives the protein CASSSSGTSVDTQYF. V usage is TRBV7-2 and J usage is TRBJ2-3, with 10 bases lining up with TRBD2. Germline loops: CDR1 SGHTA, CDR2 FQGNSA. This CDR3 has 15 residues. The trim removed 4 bases at V and 6 bases at J, leaving 7 bases unmatched.

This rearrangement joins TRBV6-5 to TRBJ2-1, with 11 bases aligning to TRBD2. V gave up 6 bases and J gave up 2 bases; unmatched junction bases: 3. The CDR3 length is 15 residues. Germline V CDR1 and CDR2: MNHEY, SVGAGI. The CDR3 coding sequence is TGTGCCAGCAGACCTAGCGGGGGGACCTACAATGAGCAGTTCTTC. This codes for CASRPSGGTYNEQFF.

Here the CDR3 reads CASSSRARDRGNQPQHF. Written as DNA, the CDR3 is TGTGCCAGCAGCTCACGAGCCCGGGACAGAGGCAATCAGCCCCAGCATTTT. This sequence joins TRBV7-2 and TRBJ1-5; TRBD1 matches 7 bases. The V gene's germline CDR1 is SGHTA and CDR2 FQGNSA. V gave up 4 bases and J gave up 2 bases; unmatched junction bases: 11. The CDR3 is 17 amino acids.

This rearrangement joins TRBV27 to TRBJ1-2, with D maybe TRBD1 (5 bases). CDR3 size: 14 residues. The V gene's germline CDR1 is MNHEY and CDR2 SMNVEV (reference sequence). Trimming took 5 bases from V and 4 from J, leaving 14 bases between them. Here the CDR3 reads CASSPATVSYGYTF. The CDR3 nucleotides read TGTGCCAGCAGTCCCGCGACAGTGAGCTATGGCTACACCTTC.

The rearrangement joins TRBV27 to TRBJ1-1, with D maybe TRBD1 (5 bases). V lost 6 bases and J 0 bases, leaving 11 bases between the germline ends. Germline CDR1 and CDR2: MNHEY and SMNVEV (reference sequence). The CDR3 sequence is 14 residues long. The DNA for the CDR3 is TGTGCCAGCAGCCATGGACAAATGAACACTGAAGCTTTCTTT. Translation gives CASSHGQMNTEAFF.

CDR3 sequence: CASSRTGGNTGELFF. The CDR3 DNA reads as TGCGCCAGCAGCCGGACAGGGGGAAACACCGGGGAGCTGTTTTTT. This chain joins TRBV5-1 and TRBJ2-2, with 10 bases fitting TRBD1. The ends lost 4 bases at V and 2 bases at J; junction bases unmatched: 2. Germline V gene lookup returns CDR1 SGHRS and CDR2 YFSETQ. This CDR3 has 15 amino acids. Full variable domain (outside the CDR3, taken from reference TRBV5-1 and TRBJ2-2): KAGVTQTPRYLIKTRGQQVTLSCSPISGHRSVSWYQQTPGQGLQFLFEYFSETQRNKGNFPGRFSGRQFSNSRSEMNVSTLELGDSALYLCASSRTGGNTGELFFGEGSRLTVL.

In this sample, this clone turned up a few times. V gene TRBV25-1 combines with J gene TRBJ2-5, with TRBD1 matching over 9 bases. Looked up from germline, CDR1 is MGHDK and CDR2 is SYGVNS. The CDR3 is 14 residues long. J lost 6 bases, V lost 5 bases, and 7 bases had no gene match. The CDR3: CASSKGGQGKTQYF. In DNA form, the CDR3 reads TGTGCCAGCAGTAAAGGAGGACAGGGGAAGACCCAGTACTTC.

The CDR3 DNA follows: TGTGCCAGCAGTAGGGGATCCACCGGGGAGCTGTTTTTT. This encodes CASSRGSTGELFF. V usage is TRBV6-5 and J usage is TRBJ2-2; possible D gene TRBD1, 5 bases. The V end lost 5 bases, the J end lost 4 bases, and 8 bases lay between the germline ends. The CDR3 length is 13 residues. Germline V CDR1 and CDR2: MNHEY, SVGAGI.

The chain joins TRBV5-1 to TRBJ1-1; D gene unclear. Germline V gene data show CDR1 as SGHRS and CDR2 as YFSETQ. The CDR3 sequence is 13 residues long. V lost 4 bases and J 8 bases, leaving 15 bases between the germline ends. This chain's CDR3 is CASSVQVDVEAFF. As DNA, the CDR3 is TGCGCCAGCAGCGTCCAGGTTGACGTCGAAGCTTTCTTT.

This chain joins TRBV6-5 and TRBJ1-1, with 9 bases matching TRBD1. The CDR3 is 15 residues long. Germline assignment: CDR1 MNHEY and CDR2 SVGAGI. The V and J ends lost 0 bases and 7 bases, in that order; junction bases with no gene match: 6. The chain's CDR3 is CASSYSPGTGLEAFF. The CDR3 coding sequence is TGTGCCAGCAGTTACTCCCCCGGGACAGGGCTTGAAGCTTTCTTT.

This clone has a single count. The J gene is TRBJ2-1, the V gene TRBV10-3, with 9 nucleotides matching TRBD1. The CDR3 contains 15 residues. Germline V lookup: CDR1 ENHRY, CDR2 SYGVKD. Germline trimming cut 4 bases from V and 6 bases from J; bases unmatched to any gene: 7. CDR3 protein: CAISGAGQGANEQFF. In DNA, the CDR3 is TGTGCCATCAGTGGGGCGGGACAGGGTGCCAATGAGCAGTTCTTC.

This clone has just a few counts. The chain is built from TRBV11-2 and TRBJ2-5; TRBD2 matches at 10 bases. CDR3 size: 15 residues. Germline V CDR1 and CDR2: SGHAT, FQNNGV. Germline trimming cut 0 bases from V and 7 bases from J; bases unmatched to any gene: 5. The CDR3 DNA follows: TGTGCCAGCAGCTTAGATCGGGTAGCGGGGGGGACCCAGTACTTC. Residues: CASSLDRVAGGTQYF.

The CDR3 spells CASSRDSYEQYF. The CDR3 nucleotides read TGTGCCAGCTCACGGGACAGCTACGAGCAGTACTTC. V gene TRBV18 combines with J gene TRBJ2-7, with 7 bases lining up with TRBD1. The V gene's germline CDR1 is KGHSH and CDR2 LQKENI. V was pared by 4 bases and J by 3 bases, with 0 bases of the junction left unmatched. This CDR3 has 12 residues.